This TCR beta chain appears in the sequencing data of a study of shared clonotypes between healthy human individuals. Study context: The study drew on a couple of women and three men aged 18 to 49 as donors. Whole-study results and caveats: Larger richness was generally estimated for naive than memory subsets. Limited genetic and exposure-history diversity came from having few donors.

TCRdb's copy holds only in-frame clones and misses some; the assay was immunoSEQ multiplex PCR. The sample records 2 million to 3 million clones, 80% to 95% being singletons. Concerning this clone: Antigen specificity is unknown.

The receptor was derived from a man aged 18-30 years in good health. Some clones in this sample may be carry-over from other donors' samples. The sequenced sample was naive CD4+ T cells from PBMCs. The subset here: CD45RA+ positively selected.

CDR3 protein: CASQGDSGQETQYF. The CDR3 region has the DNA TGTGCTAGTCAAGGCGACTCAGGGCAAGAGACCCAGTACTTC. The J gene is TRBJ2-5, the V gene TRBV12-5; maybe TRBD1 (5 bases). Germline CDR1 and CDR2: LGHNT and FRNRAP. The CDR3 sequence is 14 residues long. The V and J ends lost 8 bases and 2 bases respectively, with 15 bases between them.